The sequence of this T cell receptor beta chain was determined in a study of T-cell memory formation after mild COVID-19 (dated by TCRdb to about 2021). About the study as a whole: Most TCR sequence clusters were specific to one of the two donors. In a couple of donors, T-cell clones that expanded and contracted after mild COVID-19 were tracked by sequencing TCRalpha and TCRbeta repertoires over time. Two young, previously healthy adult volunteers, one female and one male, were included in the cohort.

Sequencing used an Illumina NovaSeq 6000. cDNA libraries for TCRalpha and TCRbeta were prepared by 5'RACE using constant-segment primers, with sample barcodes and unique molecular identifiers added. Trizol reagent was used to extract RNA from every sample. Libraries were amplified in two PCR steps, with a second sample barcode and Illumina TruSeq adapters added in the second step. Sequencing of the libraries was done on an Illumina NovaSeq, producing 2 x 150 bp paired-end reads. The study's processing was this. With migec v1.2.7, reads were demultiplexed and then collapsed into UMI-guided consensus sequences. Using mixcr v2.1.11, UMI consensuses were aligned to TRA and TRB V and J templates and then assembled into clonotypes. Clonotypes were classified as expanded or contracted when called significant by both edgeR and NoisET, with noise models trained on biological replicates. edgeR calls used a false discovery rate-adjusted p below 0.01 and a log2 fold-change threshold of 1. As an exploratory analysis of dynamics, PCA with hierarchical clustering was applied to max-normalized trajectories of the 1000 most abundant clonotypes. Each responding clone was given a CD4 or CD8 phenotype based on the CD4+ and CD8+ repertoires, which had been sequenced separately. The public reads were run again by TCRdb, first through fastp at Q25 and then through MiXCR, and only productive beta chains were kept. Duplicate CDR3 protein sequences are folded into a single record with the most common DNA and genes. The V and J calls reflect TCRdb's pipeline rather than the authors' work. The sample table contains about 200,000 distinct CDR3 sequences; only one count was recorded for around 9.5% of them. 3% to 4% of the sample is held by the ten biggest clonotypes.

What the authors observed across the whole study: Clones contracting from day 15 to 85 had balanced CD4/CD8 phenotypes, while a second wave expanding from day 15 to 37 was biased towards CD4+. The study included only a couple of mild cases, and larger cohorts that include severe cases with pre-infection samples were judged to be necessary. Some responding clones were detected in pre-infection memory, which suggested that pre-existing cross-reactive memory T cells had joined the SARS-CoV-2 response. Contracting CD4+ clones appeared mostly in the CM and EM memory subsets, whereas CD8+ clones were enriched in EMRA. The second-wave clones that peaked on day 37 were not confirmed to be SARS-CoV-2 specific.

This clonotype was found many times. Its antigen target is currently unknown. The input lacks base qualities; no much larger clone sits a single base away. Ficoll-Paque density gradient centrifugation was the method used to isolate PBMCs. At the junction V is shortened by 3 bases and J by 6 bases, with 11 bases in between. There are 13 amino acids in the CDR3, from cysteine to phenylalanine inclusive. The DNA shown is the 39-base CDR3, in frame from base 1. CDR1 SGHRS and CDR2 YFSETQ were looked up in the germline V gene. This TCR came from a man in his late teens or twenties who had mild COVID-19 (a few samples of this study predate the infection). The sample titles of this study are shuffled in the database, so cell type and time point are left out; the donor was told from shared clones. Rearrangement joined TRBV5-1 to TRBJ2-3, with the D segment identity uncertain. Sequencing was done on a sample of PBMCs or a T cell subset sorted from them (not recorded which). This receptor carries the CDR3 CASSSNAQDTQYF. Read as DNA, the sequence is TGCGCCAGCAGCTCCAACGCTCAGGATACGCAGTATTTT.